Listed below are T cell receptor beta chains from one sample, sequenced in a study of T cell responses to AZD1222 COVID-19 vaccine. Clones were read by immunoSEQ multiplex PCR, and TCRdb kept only the in-frame ones, dropping some. The sample lists some 54,000 clones, around 90% occurring once. The sample consisted of peripheral blood, taken on day 0 of AZD1222 vaccination. The receptors come from an adult in good health. Each CDR3 is given with its conserved first and last residue. D genes are given only for firm matches. Only part of the rows carry a size: once, few, many, or a class if the clone is expanded.

clone size: .
D gene: .
J gene: TRBJ2-1
V gene: TRBV6-2/TRBV6-3
CDR3 DNA: TGTGCCAGCAGTTACCGTGTCGGGGGCGGTTACAATGAGCAGTTCTTC
CDR3 protein: CASSYRVGGGYNEQFF

clone size: .
D gene: .
J gene: TRBJ2-7
V gene: TRBV25-1
CDR3 DNA: TGTGCCAGCACCCCCGCCAGGGGCATAAGCTACGAGCAGTACTTC
CDR3 protein: CASTPARGISYEQYF

clone size: once
D gene: TRBD2
J gene: TRBJ2-5
V gene: TRBV19
CDR3 DNA: TGTGCCAGTATGGATAGCGGGGGGGCGCGAGAGACCCAGTACTTC
CDR3 protein: CASMDSGGARETQYF

clone size: once
D gene: .
J gene: TRBJ2-5
V gene: TRBV18
CDR3 DNA: TGTGCCAGCTCACCATGGACTCTTTCCGGGGACCAAGAGACCCAGTACTTC
CDR3 protein: CASSPWTLSGDQETQYF

clone size: few
D gene: .
J gene: TRBJ1-2
V gene: TRBV27
CDR3 DNA: TGTGCCAGCAGTTTTCGGGGGCCTGGCTATGGCTACACCTTC
CDR3 protein: CASSFRGPGYGYTF

clone size: .
D gene: .
J gene: TRBJ1-1
V gene: TRBV28
CDR3 DNA: TGTGCCAGCAGTTGGGACATTGCCACGAACACTGAAGCTTTCTTT
CDR3 protein: CASSWDIATNTEAFF

clone size: once
D gene: TRBD1
J gene: TRBJ1-2
V gene: TRBV28
CDR3 DNA: TGTGCCAGCAGTCCAACAGGGGCTATTTGGGGCTACACCTTC
CDR3 protein: CASSPTGAIWGYTF

clone size: .
D gene: .
J gene: TRBJ2-3
V gene: TRBV5-4
CDR3 DNA: TGTGCCAGCAGCTTCCTCGAGGGTTTTCCTAGCACAGATACGCAGTATTTT
CDR3 protein: CASSFLEGFPSTDTQYF

clone size: .
D gene: TRBD1
J gene: TRBJ2-3
V gene: TRBV15
CDR3 DNA: TGTGCCACCAGCAGAGGTGACAGGGAAAGGACCCCCCGCTTCACAGATACGCAGTATTTT
CDR3 protein: CATSRGDRERTPRFTDTQYF

clone size: .
D gene: .
J gene: TRBJ2-7
V gene: TRBV9
CDR3 DNA: TGTGCCAGCAGCGTAGTAGCCGGATCCTACGAGCAGTACTTC
CDR3 protein: CASSVVAGSYEQYF

clone size: .
D gene: .
J gene: TRBJ1-1
V gene: TRBV7-3
CDR3 DNA: TGTGCCAGCAGCTTGAATAGGAACACTGAAGCTTTCTTT
CDR3 protein: CASSLNRNTEAFF

clone size: .
D gene: .
J gene: TRBJ1-1
V gene: TRBV7-9
CDR3 DNA: TGTGCCAGCAGATCTCCCCGGGACACTGAAGCTTTCTTT
CDR3 protein: CASRSPRDTEAFF

clone size: .
D gene: TRBD1
J gene: TRBJ2-2
V gene: TRBV5-1
CDR3 DNA: TGCGCCAGCAGCTTGGACGGACAGGGGGCCACCGGGGAGCTGTTTTTT
CDR3 protein: CASSLDGQGATGELFF

clone size: .
D gene: .
J gene: TRBJ1-5
V gene: TRBV30
CDR3 DNA: TGTGCCTGGAGTGTTCGTGGGGATCAGCCCCAGCATTTT
CDR3 protein: CAWSVRGDQPQHF

clone size: .
D gene: .
J gene: TRBJ2-2
V gene: TRBV5-4
CDR3 DNA: TGTGCCAGCAGCCTGCCGGGTCCGGCCGGGGAGCTGTTTTTT
CDR3 protein: CASSLPGPAGELFF